This TCR beta chain was observed in a study of control samples from healthy donors and cancer patients. Here immunoSEQ multiplex PCR was the method, and the copy in TCRdb shows in-frame clones only, minus some. This table has 100,000 to 150,000 clones, 90% appearing once. The germline V gene encodes CDR1 LGHDT and CDR2 YNNKEL (reference sequence). The CDR3 spans 13 residues. Trimming stripped 2 bases from V and 7 bases from J, with 8 bases between. V is TRBV3-1 (or the pseudogene TRBV3-2) and J is TRBJ2-2; TRBD1 is a possible D gene (6 bases). The sequenced sample consisted of blood. The origin of this receptor is a man in his forties in good health. CDR3 in DNA: TGTGCCAGCAGCCAAATCAGGGGCGGGGAGCTGTTTTTT. Translated, it gives CASSQIRGGELFF.